Sequencing of this T cell receptor (beta chain) was carried out in a study of shared clonotypes between healthy human individuals (dated by TCRdb to about 2020). Broadly, across the study: A few men and a couple of women, aged 18 to 49 years, made up the cohort. To estimate repertoire size and how much clonotypes are shared between individuals, the study performed deep sequencing of blood TCR repertoires from 4 to 6 healthy adults. For each donor, CD4 naive and CD4 memory were each given three plates, CD8 naive was given two plates, and CD8 memory was given one plate. Different laboratories and diverse techniques were used to prepare libraries and sequence TCR repertoires, to increase sequencing depth and limit assay-specific biases. Each donor's leukapheresis produced roughly between about 0.85 and 10 billion PBMCs. What the work shows at the level of the full study, not this receptor alone: Naive subsets generally had larger estimated clonotype richness than memory subsets did. Compared with non-shared clonotypes, clonotypes shared by all four sorted-subset donors had higher generation probabilities. Sampling was limited to blood, and TCR repertoires in tissue likely differ from TCR repertoires in blood. Rarefaction of sorted-subset datasets indicated incomplete sequencing despite the large sequencing depth. Across a few donors, roughly 5.1% of naive CD4, approximately 3.6% of naive CD8, under 2.5% of memory CD4, and approximately 0.4% of memory CD8 clonotypes were shared. Based on pairwise subsampling, the degree of clonotype sharing among donors was expected to be affected by sequencing depth. Because the study included a small number of donors, the genetic and exposure-history diversity represented was limited.

Deletion took 4 bases off V and 2 bases off J, with a span of 12 bases between the germline ends. Looking up the germline V gene (reference sequence) yields CDR1 LNHDA and CDR2 SQIVND. Reading from cysteine to phenylalanine, the CDR3 counts 15 amino acids. The read is trimmed to its CDR3 DNA, 45 bases read in frame from base 1. Notes on this clone: Its antigen is still unknown. Base qualities were left out, and no much larger clone turns up one base away.

TCR CDR3 regions were amplified from genomic DNA by multiplex PCR using the deep immunoSEQ assay. Extracted genomic DNA from each cell subset was distributed evenly across all wells of several immunoSEQ 96-well plates, and each plate was treated as a replicate. For sorted subsets, 150 to 250 ng of genomic DNA, equivalent to 25,000 to 35,000 T cell genomes, went into each replicate PCR. Purified libraries were measured with a Qubit 3.0 fluorometer, size-checked on a Bioanalyzer 2100, and measured again with the KAPA Library Quantification kit. Every immunoSEQ 96-well plate was sequenced on a dedicated single-read 150-cycle Illumina NextSeq 550 flow cell. For the original study's pipeline: Because the immunoSEQ output included only junctional sequences and no quality scores, the filtering could not be the same as the filtering used for full-length reads. Sequences were annotated with PyIR, a Python wrapper for IgBLAST v1.9, using IMGT germline references to assign V/J genes and CDR3. Any read was removed if the V/J assignment was weak (E-value above 1e-6), the CDR3 was missing, or the read contained stop codons, out-of-frame junctions, or ambiguous translated residues. V3J clonotypes were defined as sequences sharing an identical inferred V gene, J gene, and CDR3 amino acid sequence. Percentage overlap between repertoires was computed as shared unique clonotypes divided by the size of the smaller repertoire. Richness of each repertoire was evaluated using RTK rarefaction, the Chao1 estimator, and Recon v2.1 estimates of unobserved clonotypes. OLGA was used to compute generation probabilities for all TCRbeta clonotypes that the gDNA method yielded from a handful of donors. As stored in TCRdb, this immuneACCESS dataset retains in-frame rearrangements with V and J assigned. A fraction of the clones does not appear; measured against another copy, unresolved V genes explain less than half of the discrepancy, and the remainder lacks a known reason. V and J calls and clone size are as listed in that table; D and trimming were resolved from the DNA. The sample table contains 850,000 to 1,100,000 clones; only one count was recorded for roughly 80% of them. More than 0.85% of the sample belongs to the ten largest clones.

The donors were healthy, HIV-negative adults who had no recently reported acute infections or vaccinations. Every donor was a Caucasian adult residing in Nashville, Tennessee, USA. Magnetic negative selection was used to enrich CD4+ T cells, after which naive cells were positively selected on CD45RA and the negative fraction became the memory subset. After blood collection by leukapheresis, PBMCs were isolated using Ficoll-Histopaque density gradient centrifugation and then cryopreserved in the vapor phase of liquid nitrogen. Analytical flow cytometry was used to check the purity and quantity of every magnetically sorted T cell population. Genomic DNA was isolated from every sorted fraction and measured by UV absorbance on a Nanodrop 2000c.

The rearrangement joined TRBV19 to TRBJ1-3; a tentative D call is TRBD1 (6 bases match). What was sequenced was memory CD4+ T cells from PBMCs. The cell subset or site label, read with the paper, signifies: CD45RA-negative fraction. The receptor was isolated from a man younger than 30 in good health. Some clones in this sample may be carry-over from other donors' samples. The CDR3 protein: CASSRGQFPGNTIYF. The DNA sequence follows: TGTGCCAGTAGTAGAGGACAGTTCCCTGGAAACACCATATATTTT.